This T cell receptor beta chain was retrieved from a study of T cells in Graves' hyperthyroidism and ophthalmopathy. Study-wide results and limits: Most clonotypes expanded in thyroid above 0.001 were likewise present in blood.

V lost 2 bases to trimming and J lost 6 bases, with 19 bases between them. The germline V gene has CDR1 MDHEN and CDR2 SYDVKM. The CDR3 is made up of 16 amino acids. This clonotype was detected many times. As yet, its antigen is unknown. Amplification yielded TCR beta CDR3 regions, with RNA transcripts as the source. In the first-round RT-PCR of the TCR CDR3, the HTBI primer set was used. A single record per CDR3 protein comes from TCRdb applying MiXCR to the multiplex PCR reads. Counted here are about 690,000 distinct CDR3 sequences, approximately 15% occurring once; the ten biggest clones make up roughly 15%. Patients showing uncontrolled infection, other autoimmune disease, pregnancy or lactation were ineligible.

The sequence derives from a man in his fifties with Graves' hyperthyroidism. This rearrangement joins TRBV28 to TRBJ1-2; unclear D gene. The sequencing sample was made of blood. The CDR3 is CASSLSVEREAHGYTF. CDR3 in DNA: TGTGCCAGCAGTTTAAGTGTGGAGAGGGAAGCTCATGGCTACACCTTC.